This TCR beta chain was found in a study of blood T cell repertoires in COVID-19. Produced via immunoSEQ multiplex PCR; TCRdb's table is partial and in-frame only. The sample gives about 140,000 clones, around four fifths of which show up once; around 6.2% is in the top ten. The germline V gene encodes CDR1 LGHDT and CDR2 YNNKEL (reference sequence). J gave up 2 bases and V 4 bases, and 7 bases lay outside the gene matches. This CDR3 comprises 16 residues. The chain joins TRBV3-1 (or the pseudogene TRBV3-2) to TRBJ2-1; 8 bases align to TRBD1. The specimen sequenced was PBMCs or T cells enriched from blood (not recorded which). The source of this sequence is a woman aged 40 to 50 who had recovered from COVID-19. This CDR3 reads CASSPRDRRPYNEQFF. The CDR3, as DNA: TGTGCCAGCAGCCCCCGGGACAGGAGGCCCTACAATGAGCAGTTCTTC.